This T cell receptor beta chain was sequenced in a study of T cell responses to AZD1222 COVID-19 vaccine. Study results and limitations: With two AZD1222 doses given, Spike-specific TCR breadth and depth both rose. Clonal diversity was possibly underestimated, and white British individuals and females predominated among donors.

Germline V gene lookup returns CDR1 ENHRY and CDR2 SYGVKD. The CDR3 is made up of 14 amino acids. V was shortened by 3 bases and J by 8 bases, with 13 bases between the two germline ends. Note on this clone: No antigen is known for it.

Using immunoSEQ multiplex PCR, the repertoire was profiled, and TCRdb retains in-frame clones only, with some absent. The table records 150,000 to 200,000 clones, around 92% of them present only once. V and J are TRBV10-3 and TRBJ1-4; the D gene is possibly TRBD1 (5 bases). Source: peripheral blood, taken on day 0 of AZD1222 vaccination. This clonotype originated in an adult in good health. The CDR3 sequence: CAISEPGGGEKLFF. CDR3 DNA sequence: TGTGCCATCAGTGAACCTGGGGGAGGAGAAAAACTGTTTTTT.